This T cell receptor beta chain was observed in a study of blood T cell repertoires in COVID-19. The method was immunoSEQ multiplex PCR; TCRdb's version includes in-frame clones alone and lacks a portion of them. The data hold roughly 200,000 clones, with about four fifths observed a single time. Germline V gene sequence: CDR1 SGHTA, CDR2 FQGTGA. V shed 2 bases, J shed 6 bases, and the junction held 0 bases outside the gene matches. The CDR3 is made up of 14 amino acids. Material: peripheral blood. This TCR derives from a woman aged 40 to 50 with COVID-19, enrolled during active disease. The V gene is TRBV7-3, the J gene TRBJ2-2; 10 bases match TRBD1. Written as DNA, the CDR3 is TGTGCCAGCAGCTTAGGACAGGGGGCCGGGGAGCTGTTTTTT. It codes for CASSLGQGAGELFF.